One and the same sample provided the 23 T cell receptor beta chains below, sequenced in a study of circulating CD8 cells and anti-PD-1 response in melanoma. Live CD3+CD8+TCRalphabeta+ cells were sorted into four subsets by PD-1 and/or TIGIT. Each library started from roughly 15 ng of total RNA using the QIAseq Immune Repertoire TCR panel. In TCRdb, the reads were re-called with MiXCR into one record per CDR3 protein. The table records roughly 220 distinct CDR3 sequences, roughly 6.8% of them present only once. This sample comprised CD8+ T cells from PBMCs, obtained at baseline or after one month of anti-PD-1 therapy (not recorded which). These receptors were obtained from a human donor with melanoma.

By sample share, this clonotype is large. V usage is TRBV14 and J usage is TRBJ2-7; no reliable D call. This CDR3 contains 16 residues. Trimming shortened V by 4 bases and J by 2 bases, and 18 bases separated the two germline ends. Germline CDR1 and CDR2: SGHDN and FVKESK. The DNA for the CDR3 is TGTGCCAGCAGCCTGCTGGATAAGAAAATAGCCTACGAGCAGTACTTC. Protein: CASSLLDKKIAYEQYF.

The DNA of the CDR3 is TGTGCCAGCAGCTTATTTGCGGGGGGCGAGAACGAGCAGTACTTC. Translation: CASSLFAGGENEQYF. J is TRBJ2-7 and V is TRBV7-2; 8 bases fit TRBD2. The J segment lost 5 bases and the V segment lost 2 bases, leaving 8 bases of the junction unmatched. This CDR3 spans 15 amino acids. The germline V gene has CDR1 SGHTA and CDR2 FQGNSA.

By sample share, this clonotype is hyperexpanded. The chain joins TRBV21-1 to TRBJ2-7; TRBD2, the table's D call, was not compared with the DNA. TRBV21-1 is a listed pseudogene. The CDR3 runs 18 residues. CDR3 amino acids: CASSTAASGGVSSYEQYF. DNA for the CDR3: TGTGCCAGCAGCACAGCGGCTAGCGGGGGGGTCTCCTCCTACGAGCAGTACTTC.

The chain joins TRBV5-4 to TRBJ1-6, with D unclear. The CDR3 has 12 residues. V lost 4 bases and J lost 7, with 6 bases in between. Germline CDR1 reads SGHNT; CDR2 reads YYREEE (reference sequence). CDR3 amino acids: CASSVENSPLHF. The CDR3 DNA follows: TGTGCCAGCAGCGTTGAAAATTCACCCCTCCACTTT. The entire variable domain, with the rest obtained from reference TRBV5-4 and TRBJ1-6, is as follows: ETGVTQSPTHLIKTRGQQVTLRCSSQSGHNTVSWYQQALGQGPQFIFQYYREEENGRGNFPPRFSGLQFPNYSSELNVNALELDDSALYLCASSVENSPLHFGNGTRLTVT.

There are a few counts of this clonotype. The chain has TRBV19 and TRBJ1-6; D is unresolved. The CDR3 has 12 amino acids. V was pared by 5 bases and J by 8 bases, with 7 bases between. Germline loops: CDR1 LNHDA, CDR2 SQIVND (reference sequence). The CDR3 sequence is CASSEGYSPLHF. The CDR3 region has the DNA TGTGCCAGTAGTGAAGGGTATTCACCCCTCCACTTT.

In its sample, this clonotype is large. The CDR3 region has the DNA TGTGCCAGCAGTTTAGCGAACACCGGGGAGCTGTTTTTT. It encodes CASSLANTGELFF. The chain uses TRBV12-3 or TRBV12-4 and TRBJ2-2, with D unclear. The CDR3 has 13 amino acids. Trimming removed 0 bases from V and 1 base from J, with 0 bases in between.

This clonotype has only a few counts. The rearrangement links TRBV28 to TRBJ2-1, with D perhaps matching TRBD1 (6 bases). This CDR3 has 14 amino acids. With 3 bases removed from V and 3 bases from J, the gap between germline ends came to 9 bases. The germline CDR1 and CDR2 sequences are MDHEN and SYDVKM. CDR3 in amino acids: CASSFEGGYNEQFF. In DNA form, the CDR3 reads TGTGCCAGCAGTTTTGAAGGGGGCTACAATGAGCAGTTCTTC.

By sample fraction, this clonotype is large. V and J are TRBV7-2 and TRBJ1-2; no definite D call. V was cut by 2 bases and J by 5 bases, with 21 bases left in between. This CDR3 has 17 amino acids. Germline lookup yields CDR1 SGHTA and CDR2 FQGNSA. The CDR3 region is CASSLLPWTLIPYGYTF. The CDR3 bases are TGTGCCAGCAGCTTACTACCCTGGACGTTAATCCCTTATGGCTACACCTTC.

By frequency in the sample, this clonotype is hyperexpanded. The chain couples TRBV7-3 to TRBJ2-3, with 11 bases aligning to TRBD2. Germline trimming cut 0 bases from V and 6 bases from J; bases unmatched to any gene: 2. The CDR3 runs 15 residues. Germline CDR1 is SGHTA and CDR2 is FQGTGA. CDR3 bases: TGTGCCAGCAGCTTAACCCCTAGCGGGGGGGATACGCAGTATTTT. It codes for CASSLTPSGGDTQYF.

By frequency in the sample, this clonotype is medium-sized (0.01 to 0.1%). The rearrangement links TRBV27 to TRBJ1-5, with D possibly being TRBD1 (6 bases). Germline V lookup: CDR1 MNHEY, CDR2 SMNVEV (reference sequence). V was shortened by 2 bases and J by 5 bases, with 10 bases between the two germline ends. This CDR3 contains 14 residues. The CDR3 nucleotides are TGTGCCAGCAGTTTAACAGGGAGTCATCAGCCCCAGCATTTT. This sequence encodes CASSLTGSHQPQHF.

Relative to its sample, this clonotype is large. This chain links TRBV5-6 with TRBJ2-2; 13 nucleotides agree with TRBD2. The V segment lost 3 bases and the J segment 5 bases; nucleotides outside the gene matches: 7. CDR1 and CDR2 (germline): SGHDT, YYEEEE. The CDR3 runs 17 residues. CDR3 coding DNA: TGTGCCAGCAGCTCCCAAGGACTAGCGGGGGTGACCGGGGAGCTGTTTTTT. Residues: CASSSQGLAGVTGELFF.

This clonotype counts as medium-sized (0.01 to 0.1%). This chain connects TRBV28 to TRBJ2-7; D could derive from TRBD1 or TRBD2 (6 bases each). Germline CDR1 and CDR2: MDHEN and SYDVKM. Trimming took 3 bases from V and 3 from J, leaving 18 bases between them. The CDR3 spans 16 residues. CDR3 sequence: CASSLSGASGLYEQYF. CDR3 nucleotides: TGTGCCAGCAGTTTGTCGGGGGCCTCGGGGCTCTACGAGCAGTACTTC.

This clonotype is classed as large. This chain links TRBV18 with TRBJ2-7; D might be TRBD2 (5 bases). CDR1 and CDR2 from the germline V gene are KGHSH and LQKENI. Trimming stripped 2 bases from V and 1 base from J, with 9 bases between. This CDR3 spans 14 amino acids. CDR3 nucleotides: TGTGCCAGCTCACCAGACGGGGAATCCTACGAGCAGTACTTC. Residues: CASSPDGESYEQYF.

This clonotype is deemed medium-sized. The chain carries TRBV19 and TRBJ2-3; 14 bases align to TRBD2. Trimming at V came to 5 bases and at J to 2 bases, leaving 6 bases not matched to a gene. Germline V lookup: CDR1 LNHDA, CDR2 SQIVND (reference sequence). The CDR3 runs 17 residues. The CDR3 nucleotides are TGTGCCAGTAGTGTCGGGACTAGCGGGGGATACACAGATACGCAGTATTTT. This gives the protein CASSVGTSGGYTDTQYF. The full variable domain, its missing parts supplied by reference TRBV19 and TRBJ2-3, is DGGITQSPKYLFRKEGQNVTLSCEQNLNHDAMYWYRQDPGQGLRLIYYSQIVNDFQKGDIAEGYSVSREKKESFPLTVTSAQKNPTAFYLCASSVGTSGGYTDTQYFGPGTRLTVL.

By share, this clonotype ranks as large. CDR3 nucleotides: TGTGCCAGCAGCTTAGATCCCCAACCGAGGATCTCACCCCTCCACTTT. Translation gives CASSLDPQPRISPLHF. The chain is built from TRBV11-2 and TRBJ1-6, with unresolved D. The CDR3 contains 16 residues. The germline V gene encodes CDR1 SGHAT and CDR2 FQNNGV. Trimming pared 0 bases from V and 10 bases from J, leaving 16 bases between.

The table lists this clonotype with a few counts. This chain uses TRBV20-1 with TRBJ2-1, with 8 bases lining up with TRBD2. Germline V CDR1 and CDR2: DFQATT, SNEGSKA (reference sequence). The ends lost 6 bases at V and 1 base at J; junction bases unmatched: 11. This CDR3 has 16 amino acids. Here the CDR3 DNA reads TGCAGTGCCGAACTAGCGGCGTACTCGTCCTACAATGAGCAGTTCTTC. Amino acids: CSAELAAYSSYNEQFF.

By sample fraction, this clonotype is medium-sized. V usage is TRBV20-1 and J usage is TRBJ2-7; 12 positions agree with TRBD1. J was trimmed by 7 bases and V by 1 base; bases with no gene match: 5. Germline values: CDR1 DFQATT, CDR2 SNEGSKA (reference sequence). This CDR3 has 14 residues. CDR3 residues: CSARVGTGGEEQYF. CDR3 sequence (DNA): TGCAGTGCTAGAGTGGGGACAGGGGGCGAAGAGCAGTACTTC.

In its sample, this clonotype is large. This chain links TRBV4-3 with TRBJ1-2; D not certain. Trimming took off 0 bases at V and 8 bases at J, with 4 bases between the two ends. CDR3 length equals 11 residues. Germline V CDR1 and CDR2: LGHNA, YSLEER. As DNA, the CDR3 is TGCGCCAGCAGCCAAGATGGAGGCTACACCTTC. It encodes CASSQDGGYTF.

This clonotype counts as large. J is TRBJ1-5 and V is TRBV28; a possible D gene is TRBD1 (5 bases). Trimming removed 2 bases at V and 0 bases at J, with 11 bases between. The CDR3 loop spans 16 amino acids. Per germline, CDR1 MDHEN and CDR2 SYDVKM. The CDR3 sequence is CASSLTGAPSNQPQHF. Here the CDR3 DNA reads TGTGCCAGCAGTTTAACCGGGGCCCCTAGCAATCAGCCCCAGCATTTT.

This clonotype is medium-sized by share. The chain employs TRBV19 and TRBJ2-2; 10 bases line up with TRBD2. Trimming took 7 bases from V and 3 from J; bases not matched to a gene: 8. The CDR3 runs to 16 residues. Per germline, CDR1 LNHDA and CDR2 SQIVND (reference sequence). The CDR3, as DNA: TGTGCCAGTACCCAAGATAGCGGGGGGTACACCGGGGAGCTGTTTTTT. As protein: CASTQDSGGYTGELFF.

In its sample, this clonotype ranks as large. The rearrangement uses TRBV4-3 and TRBJ1-3, with 7 positions matching TRBD1. Germline assignment: CDR1 LGHNA and CDR2 YSLEER. V gave up 4 bases and J gave up 7 bases; unmatched junction bases: 7. The CDR3 is 14 amino acids. CDR3 nucleotide sequence: TGCGCCAGCAGCCCTTGGGCAGGGGGGAACACCATATATTTT. Its protein is CASSPWAGGNTIYF.

The chain joins TRBV19 to TRBJ1-5; unclear D gene. V was trimmed by 10 bases and J by 10 bases, leaving 20 bases between them. This CDR3 contains 13 residues. Germline V gene data show CDR1 as LNHDA and CDR2 as SQIVND (reference sequence). This CDR3 is CATTMGSSRPQHF. DNA of the CDR3: TGTGCCACCACCATGGGCAGTAGCAGACCCCAGCATTTT.

This clonotype ranks as large (0.1 to 1%). The chain uses TRBV27 and TRBJ2-7; TRBD1 might be the D (5 bases). CDR3 length equals 14 residues. Looked up from germline, CDR1 is MNHEY and CDR2 is SMNVEV (reference sequence). V was pared by 3 bases and J by 0 bases, with 9 bases between. The CDR3 sequence is CASSFGAGSYEQYF. As DNA, the CDR3 is TGTGCCAGCAGTTTTGGGGCAGGCTCCTACGAGCAGTACTTC.